Shown below are 15 T cell receptor beta chains from a single sample sequenced in a study of blood T cells in healthy people across ages. Combining a sample-barcoded 5' primer with a J-beta primer mix, a second PCR ran for roughly 7 to 12 cycles. TCRdb processed the 5' RACE reads anew with MiXCR; each CDR3 protein has one entry. The sample lists some 1.4 million distinct CDR3 sequences; around two fifths were seen once. Specimen: blood. All receptors come from a young woman in good health.

This clonotype has a handful of counts. V is TRBV6-1 and J is TRBJ2-1, with 13 bases aligning to TRBD2. The CDR3 extends over 15 amino acids. Germline lookup yields CDR1 MNHNS and CDR2 SASEGT. The V segment lost 4 bases and the J segment 8 bases; nucleotides outside the gene matches: 5. The CDR3 is CASSGRTSGSHEQFF. Here the CDR3 DNA reads TGTGCCAGCAGTGGACGGACTAGCGGGAGCCATGAGCAGTTCTTC.

CDR3 coding DNA: TGTGCCAGCAGTTTCGGGCAGGGGGCTATCGAGTCCTACGAGCAGTACTTC. It translates to CASSFGQGAIESYEQYF. The rearrangement joins TRBV12-3 or TRBV12-4 to TRBJ2-7; TRBD1 matches 8 bases. CDR3 length: 17 residues. The trim removed 3 bases at V and 1 base at J, leaving 11 bases unmatched.

The V call is TRBV15, the J call TRBJ1-1; no reliable D call. The CDR3 extends over 15 amino acids. The germline gives CDR1 LNHNV, CDR2 YYDKDF (reference sequence). Between the trimmed V and J ends, which lost 0 bases and 1 base, there was a span of 9 bases. The DNA of the CDR3 is TGTGCCACCAGCAGAGATGGCCACCCGAACACTGAAGCTTTCTTT. Its protein product is CATSRDGHPNTEAFF.

The rearrangement uses TRBV5-1 and TRBJ2-3, with a weak D call TRBD1 (5 bases). CDR1 is SGHRS, CDR2 YFSETQ, per germline. The CDR3 covers 11 residues. Between the trimmed V and J ends, which lost 4 bases and 10 bases, there was a span of 10 bases. This CDR3 reads CASSLDSSQYF. The CDR3 coding sequence is TGCGCCAGCAGCCTTGACAGCTCGCAGTATTTT.

Turning to this clonotype: This may arise from a read error, as a much more abundant clone is one base away. The V call is TRBV28, the J call TRBJ2-3; D unclear. The CDR3 has 14 residues. Germline lookup yields CDR1 MDHEN and CDR2 SYDVKM. The germline V and J ends were trimmed by 6 bases and 0 bases, with 10 bases remaining between them. The CDR3 coding sequence is TGTGCCAGCAGCCGATCCCCTAGCACAGATACGCAGTATTTT. As protein: CASSRSPSTDTQYF.

The chain joins TRBV28 to TRBJ1-1; unclear D gene. Germline CDR1 MDHEN, CDR2 SYDVKM. This CDR3 spans 14 amino acids. V was cut by 1 base and J by 8 bases, with 14 bases left in between. This chain's CDR3 is CASSLLGKGSEAFF. CDR3 in DNA: TGTGCCAGCAGTTTATTGGGAAAGGGTTCCGAAGCTTTCTTT.

This clonotype was observed a few times. The V and J genes are TRBV20-1 and TRBJ1-1, with 9 positions matching TRBD1. The V and J ends lost 1 base and 5 bases, in that order; junction bases with no gene match: 5. This CDR3 is built from 14 residues. Germline V CDR1 and CDR2: DFQATT, SNEGSKA (reference sequence). CDR3 nucleotide sequence: TGCAGTGCTAGAGTGGGACAGGGTCGTACTGAAGCTTTCTTT. It is translated as CSARVGQGRTEAFF.

This clonotype has only one observation. The chain has TRBV29-1 and TRBJ2-4; TRBD2 is a possible D gene (5 bases). V lost 4 bases, J lost 0 bases, and 10 bases lay in between. Germline CDR1 is SQVTM and CDR2 is ANQGSEA. CDR3 size: 14 residues. CDR3 residues: CSVVAGLAKNIQYF. The DNA of the CDR3 is TGCAGCGTTGTGGCGGGCCTAGCCAAAAACATTCAGTACTTC.

As for this clonotype: A much larger clonotype is one base distant, so this may be a read error. The chain joins TRBV5-1 to TRBJ2-1; TRBD2 might be the D (5 bases). V dropped 4 bases and J dropped 13 bases, with 21 bases sitting between them. The CDR3 is 14 residues long. Germline V CDR1 and CDR2: SGHRS, YFSETQ. The CDR3 loop is CASSQLGAPETQFF. CDR3 DNA sequence: TGCGCCAGCAGCCAACTAGGTGCCCCAGAGACCCAGTTCTTC.

The chain joins TRBV15 to TRBJ1-5; D not certain. Germline-derived CDR1 and CDR2 are LNHNV and YYDKDF (reference sequence). The CDR3 extends over 16 amino acids. V was shortened by 1 base and J by 3 bases, with 13 bases between the two germline ends. The chain's CDR3 is CATSRGIFFPNQPQHF. CDR3 DNA sequence: TGTGCCACCAGCAGAGGGATTTTTTTTCCCAATCAGCCCCAGCATTTT.

The chain uses TRBV7-2 and TRBJ1-4; D ambiguous. The CDR3 has 16 residues. CDR1 and CDR2 from the germline V gene are SGHTA and FQGNSA. Trimming removed 5 bases from V and 0 bases from J, with 13 bases in between. The CDR3 sequence is CASSRAAGATNEKLFF. DNA for the CDR3: TGTGCCAGCAGCCGGGCGGCAGGCGCAACTAATGAAAAACTGTTTTTT.

The genes are TRBV20-1 and TRBJ2-3; D possibly corresponds to TRBD2 (5 bases). The germline V gene has CDR1 DFQATT and CDR2 SNEGSKA (reference sequence). The CDR3 totals 13 residues. The V end lost 4 bases, the J end lost 2 bases, and 10 bases lay between the germline ends. This chain's CDR3 is CSAKPGSTDTQYF. CDR3 bases: TGCAGTGCTAAGCCGGGATCCACAGATACGCAGTATTTT.

The genes are TRBV5-1 and TRBJ1-2; 11 bases align to TRBD1. This CDR3 is built from 14 residues. From germline, CDR1 is SGHRS and CDR2 YFSETQ. The J segment lost 5 bases and the V segment lost 8 bases, leaving 8 bases of the junction unmatched. The CDR3 region is CASSGQGAQYGYTF. The CDR3 DNA is TGCGCCAGTTCCGGACAGGGGGCTCAATATGGCTACACCTTC.

The V call is TRBV11-2, the J call TRBJ2-5; D may be TRBD2 (5 bases). Trimming took 6 bases from V and 2 from J, leaving 16 bases between them. The CDR3 runs to 15 residues. The germline V gene has CDR1 SGHAT and CDR2 FQNNGV. The CDR3 DNA reads as TGTGCCAGCAGTCACCCTCCACGGGGACAAGAGACCCAGTACTTC. Amino acid sequence: CASSHPPRGQETQYF.

The chain recombines TRBV12-3 or TRBV12-4 with TRBJ2-3; the D gene could be TRBD1 or TRBD2 (5 bases each). The CDR3 spans 18 residues. V lost 10 bases to trimming and J lost 4 bases, with 30 bases between them. The CDR3 nucleotides read TGTGCCACCTCCTCCCGGGGACCAGCCTCACTGGACGCAGATACGCAGTATTTT. Translating gives CATSSRGPASLDADTQYF.